Presented here are 9 T cell receptor beta chains from one specimen sequenced in a study of long-term antiretroviral therapy in people with HIV. An immunoSEQ assay, version v3.0, was performed at survey level. Sequencing was performed with immunoSEQ multiplex PCR; in TCRdb, only in-frame clones are kept and a portion is missing. The table includes about 22,000 clones, around 84% detected once. The source was unsorted PBMCs, collected 1.3 years after starting antiretroviral therapy. These receptors all stem from a man aged 55 to 70 with HIV.

The CDR3 protein is CASILAPGSNEKLFF. The CDR3 DNA follows: TGTGCCAGCATCCTCGCGCCGGGGTCTAATGAAAAACTGTTTTTT. V gene TRBV6-1 combines with J gene TRBJ1-4; no reliable D call. Germline loops: CDR1 MNHNS, CDR2 SASEGT. V was cut by 7 bases and J by 3 bases, with 15 bases left in between. The CDR3 length is 15 residues.

The chain combines TRBV29-1 with TRBJ1-2; TRBD1 matches 7 bases. Germline V gene sequence: CDR1 SQVTM, CDR2 ANQGSEA. Germline trimming cut 6 bases from V and 3 bases from J; bases unmatched to any gene: 7. CDR3 length: 13 residues. DNA of the CDR3: TGCAGCGTATTCGGACAGGAGGACTATGGCTACACCTTC. Protein: CSVFGQEDYGYTF. Using reference TRBV29-1 and TRBJ1-2 for the parts outside the CDR3, the full variable domain is SAVISQKPSRDICQRGTSLTIQCQVDSQVTMMFWYRQQPGQSLTLIATANQGSEATYESGFVIDKFPISRPNLTFSTLTVSNMSPEDSSIYLCSVFGQEDYGYTFGSGTRLTVV.

This clone was seen just once. V usage is TRBV7-9 and J usage is TRBJ2-7; 8 bases agree with TRBD1. The ends lost 0 bases at V and 6 bases at J; junction bases unmatched: 1. Looked up from germline, CDR1 is SEHNR and CDR2 is FQNEAQ (reference sequence). CDR3 length: 13 amino acids. The CDR3 here is CASSLAGTGEQYF. The CDR3 nucleotides read TGTGCCAGCAGCTTAGCGGGGACAGGCGAGCAGTACTTC.

This chain joins TRBV1 and TRBJ1-5; the listed D gene, TRBD1, was not tested against the DNA. TRBV1 is a documented pseudogene. The CDR3 contains 17 residues. The CDR3 protein is CTSSHPLQGNKNQPQHF. CDR3 DNA sequence: TGCACCAGCAGCCACCCCCTCCAGGGGAATAAGAATCAGCCCCAGCATTTT.

The chain employs TRBV5-4 and TRBJ1-1; no clear D. Germline loops: CDR1 SGHNT, CDR2 YYREEE (reference sequence). V lost 4 bases and J lost 0, with 10 bases in between. The CDR3 consists of 14 residues. The CDR3 DNA is TGTGCCAGCAGCCCCGCGTGGATGAACACTGAAGCTTTCTTT. As protein: CASSPAWMNTEAFF.

The V call is TRBV30, the J call TRBJ1-1; unclear D gene. Germline CDR1 is GTSNPN and CDR2 is SVGIG (reference sequence). The CDR3 totals 11 residues. V gave up 4 bases and J gave up 5 bases, with 8 bases separating them. As DNA, the CDR3 is TGTGCCTGGACGGAGAAAACTGAAGCTTTCTTT. Translation: CAWTEKTEAFF.

The chain recombines TRBV19 with TRBJ2-4, with D possibly called TRBD1 or TRBD2 (6 bases each). The CDR3 is made up of 14 amino acids. V lost 9 bases and J lost 3, with 15 bases in between. Per germline, CDR1 LNHDA and CDR2 SQIVND (reference sequence). The CDR3 DNA is TGTGCCAGCGCCTCGGGGGCGGACAAAAACATTCAGTACTTC. Protein sequence: CASASGADKNIQYF.

The chain is built from TRBV5-4 and TRBJ2-5, with 10 bases fitting TRBD2. The CDR3 has 15 amino acids. Germline V gives CDR1 SGHNT, CDR2 YYREEE (reference sequence). After removal of 4 bases from V and 0 bases from J, the junction contained 3 bases not matched to a gene. Here the CDR3 reads CASSHSGRYQETQYF. For the CDR3, the DNA is TGTGCCAGCAGCCATAGCGGGAGGTACCAAGAGACCCAGTACTTC.

The rearrangement joins TRBV27 to TRBJ1-4; 8 nucleotides line up with TRBD1. CDR3 length: 13 amino acids. The trim removed 6 bases at V and 5 bases at J, leaving 2 bases unmatched. Germline CDR1 MNHEY, CDR2 SMNVEV (reference sequence). This CDR3 reads CASRTGENEKLFF. CDR3 nucleotides: TGTGCCAGCAGGACAGGGGAGAATGAAAAACTGTTTTTT.